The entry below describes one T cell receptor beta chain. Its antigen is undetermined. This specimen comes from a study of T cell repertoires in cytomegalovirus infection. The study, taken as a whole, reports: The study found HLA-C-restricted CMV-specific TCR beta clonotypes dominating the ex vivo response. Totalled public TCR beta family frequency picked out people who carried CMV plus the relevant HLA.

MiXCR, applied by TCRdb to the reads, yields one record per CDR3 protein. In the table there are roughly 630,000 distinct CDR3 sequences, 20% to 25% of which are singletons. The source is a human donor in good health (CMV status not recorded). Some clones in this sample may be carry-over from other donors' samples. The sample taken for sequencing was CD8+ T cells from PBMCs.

CDR3 nucleotides: TGCAGTGCAGGCCGGAGGGGGGGGGCCAACGTCCTGACTTTC. Protein product: CSAGRRGGANVLTF. The rearrangement uses TRBV20-1 and TRBJ2-6, with D perhaps being TRBD1 or TRBD2 (6 bases each). This CDR3 contains 14 residues. Looked up from germline, CDR1 is DFQATT and CDR2 is SNEGSKA (reference sequence). The V end lost 6 bases, the J end lost 4 bases, and 13 bases lay between the germline ends.